The 32 T cell receptor beta chains below all came from one sample that was sequenced in a study of shared clonotypes between healthy human individuals. The protocol was immunoSEQ multiplex PCR, while the TCRdb copy is restricted to in-frame clones and leaves out a portion. The table shows over a million clones, with 96% occurring only once. The sample was naive CD4+ T cells sorted from blood. Described subset: CD45RA+ positively selected. These receptors all come from a man between 25 and 39 years old in good health.

V is TRBV5-8 and J is TRBJ1-1, with D possibly being TRBD1 (5 bases). The CDR3 runs 15 residues. Trimming shortened V by 4 bases and J by 5 bases, and 18 bases separated the two germline ends. Germline V gene sequence: CDR1 SGHTS, CDR2 YDEGEE. The CDR3 loop reads CASSRGTATETEAFF. CDR3 DNA sequence: TGTGCCAGCAGCCGAGGGACTGCGACTGAGACTGAAGCTTTCTTT. Based on the CDR3 plus reference TRBV5-8 and TRBJ1-1, the full variable domain is EAGVTQSPTHLIKTRGQQATLRCSPISGHTSVYWYQQALGLGLQFLLWYDEGEERNRGNFPPRFSGRQFPNYSSELNVNALELEDSALYLCASSRGTATETEAFFGQGTRLTVV.

The chain links TRBV6-7 to TRBJ2-3; D remains unclear. TRBV6-7 is noted as an ORF with a role that remains uncertain. V was clipped by 6 bases and J by 6 bases, with 13 bases between them. This CDR3 has 13 residues. The CDR3 loop reads CASSATGLDTQYF. For the CDR3, the DNA is TGTGCCAGCAGCGCGACGGGCTTGGATACGCAGTATTTT.

This clone showed up just once. The gene calls are TRBV6-6 and TRBJ2-3; TRBD1 might be the D (5 bases). The CDR3 runs to 12 residues. The V end was cut by 4 bases, the J end by 4 bases, with 6 bases between. CDR1 is MNHNY, CDR2 SVGAGI, per germline (reference sequence). The CDR3 region has the DNA TGTGCCAGCAGTTCAGGGTCAGATACGCAGTATTTT. This encodes CASSSGSDTQYF.

The chain carries TRBV28 and TRBJ2-7, with TRBD2 as a possible D gene (6 bases). Germline V lookup: CDR1 MDHEN, CDR2 SYDVKM. The V end was cut by 3 bases, the J end by 7 bases, with 16 bases between. The CDR3 extends over 14 amino acids. The CDR3 is CASSFPGVSGEQYF. The CDR3 DNA sequence: TGTGCCAGCAGTTTCCCGGGAGTTAGTGGTGAGCAGTACTTC.

The chain uses TRBV9 and TRBJ2-1; 12 bases fit TRBD2. The CDR3 consists of 14 residues. The ends lost 3 bases at V and 9 bases at J; junction bases unmatched: 4. Germline V lookup: CDR1 SGDLS, CDR2 YYNGEE. The CDR3 is CASSGLAGAGEQFF. In DNA, the CDR3 is TGTGCCAGCAGCGGACTAGCGGGAGCCGGTGAGCAGTTCTTC.

The rearrangement joins TRBV5-1 to TRBJ1-1; maybe TRBD1 (6 bases). Trimming removed 4 bases at V and 1 base at J, with 23 bases between. Germline V gene sequence: CDR1 SGHRS, CDR2 YFSETQ. The CDR3 is 18 amino acids. CDR3 DNA: TGCGCCAGCAGCGACACCTCCTGGGGGGCAGGGGAGAACACTGAAGCTTTCTTT. This sequence encodes CASSDTSWGAGENTEAFF.

The V and J genes are TRBV10-2 and TRBJ2-1; 8 bases agree with TRBD1. The J segment lost 5 bases and the V segment lost 4 bases, leaving 4 bases of the junction unmatched. CDR3 length equals 14 residues. Germline V gene data show CDR1 as WSHSY and CDR2 as SAAADI. Here the CDR3 DNA reads TGCGCCAGCAGTGGGACAGGGTACAACAATGAGCAGTTCTTC. It is translated as CASSGTGYNNEQFF.

The chain carries TRBV28 and TRBJ2-4; D might be TRBD2 (6 bases). The ends were cut back, 7 bases at V and 6 bases at J, with 7 bases in the middle. Germline lookup yields CDR1 MDHEN and CDR2 SYDVKM. The CDR3 extends over 11 amino acids. CDR3 sequence: CASKEGNIQYF. In DNA, the CDR3 is TGTGCCAGCAAGGAGGGAAACATTCAGTACTTC.

The V call is TRBV5-4, the J call TRBJ1-6; D is uncertain. V gave up 3 bases and J gave up 7 bases, with 17 bases separating them. This CDR3 comprises 16 residues. Germline CDR1 and CDR2: SGHNT and YYREEE (reference sequence). CDR3 nucleotides: TGTGCCAGCAGCTCCCTAAGAGTGGGTAAAAATTCACCCCTCCACTTT. Its translation: CASSSLRVGKNSPLHF.

The chain carries TRBV5-1 and TRBJ2-3; 7 bases fit TRBD2. From germline, CDR1 is SGHRS and CDR2 YFSETQ. The CDR3 covers 16 residues. V was pared by 0 bases and J by 0 bases, with 4 bases of the junction left unmatched. For the CDR3, the DNA is TGCGCCAGCAGCTTGGGGGTAGCGGGTAGCACAGATACGCAGTATTTT. Encoded protein: CASSLGVAGSTDTQYF.

The V and J genes are TRBV28 and TRBJ1-3; no clear D gene. V shed 3 bases and J shed 6 bases, with 6 bases lying between them. CDR3 size: 12 residues. The germline CDR1 and CDR2 sequences are MDHEN and SYDVKM. CDR3: CASSLSENTIYF. CDR3 bases: TGTGCCAGCAGTTTGTCGGAAAACACCATATATTTT.

The chain joins TRBV29-1 to TRBJ2-2, with 9 bases matching TRBD1. There are 14 residues in the CDR3. Germline V lookup: CDR1 SQVTM, CDR2 ANQGSEA. The junction had 5 bases not matched to a gene; V was cut back by 4 bases and J by 5 bases. The CDR3 nucleotides are TGCAGCGTTGGTACAGGGGGCTTGACCGGGGAGCTGTTTTTT. Translated, it gives CSVGTGGLTGELFF.

This chain uses TRBV6-5 with TRBJ1-5; TRBD1 aligns across 7 bases. CDR1 is MNHEY and CDR2 is SVGAGI in the germline V gene. The CDR3 is made up of 15 amino acids. V lost 5 bases to trimming and J lost 1 base; unmatched junction nucleotides: 5. CDR3 amino acids: CASSKDRASNQPQHF. The CDR3 nucleotides are TGTGCCAGCAGTAAAGACAGGGCGAGCAATCAGCCCCAGCATTTT.

This chain joins TRBV19 and TRBJ1-5; D gene ambiguous. This CDR3 has 14 amino acids. Trimming removed 3 bases from V and 5 bases from J, with 11 bases in between. Germline CDR1 LNHDA, CDR2 SQIVND (reference sequence). The CDR3 coding sequence is TGTGCCAGTAGTATCGAGGGTGCGGATCAGCCCCAGCATTTT. This translates into CASSIEGADQPQHF.

This rearrangement joins TRBV20-1 to TRBJ1-2, with unresolved D. CDR3 size: 10 residues. Deletions cut 7 bases from V and 5 bases from J, with 8 bases between. The germline V gene encodes CDR1 DFQATT and CDR2 SNEGSKA (reference sequence). The CDR3 loop is CSGHRYGYTF. The DNA for the CDR3 is TGCAGTGGTCATAGGTATGGCTACACCTTC.

V is TRBV10-2 and J is TRBJ2-3; weak D call: TRBD1 (5 bases). The CDR3 has 15 residues. Germline V gene sequence: CDR1 WSHSY, CDR2 SAAADI. Between the trimmed V and J ends, which lost 3 bases and 2 bases, there was a span of 12 bases. CDR3 sequence reads: CASSDAAGPTDTQYF. As DNA, the CDR3 is TGCGCCAGCAGTGATGCGGCAGGGCCCACAGATACGCAGTATTTT.

For this clone: The junction differs from germline at one of its ends, possibly a read error. The chain couples TRBV28 to TRBJ1-3, with unresolved D. This CDR3 has 12 amino acids. Germline assignment: CDR1 MDHEN and CDR2 SYDVKM. The chain's CDR3 is CASSSNRAESHF. The DNA of the CDR3 is TGTGCCAGCAGTTCCAACCGGGCCGAGTCGCATTTT.

The chain joins TRBV11-2 to TRBJ2-6; D is ambiguous. V was clipped by 3 bases and J by 0 bases, with 6 bases between them. The CDR3 consists of 15 residues. Germline-derived CDR1 and CDR2 are SGHAT and FQNNGV. CDR3 bases: TGTGCCAGCAGCTTGGGTTACTCTGGGGCCAACGTCCTGACTTTC. Its protein product is CASSLGYSGANVLTF.

This rearrangement joins TRBV28 to TRBJ1-2; D is possibly TRBD1 (5 bases). Trimming left V 4 bases short and J 2 bases short, with 17 bases between. The CDR3 loop spans 16 amino acids. Germline CDR1 and CDR2: MDHEN and SYDVKM. DNA for the CDR3: TGTGCCAGCAGTTCCTTTTCCCGCAGGGCGAACTATGGCTACACCTTC. It specifies CASSSFSRRANYGYTF.

The gene calls are TRBV5-1 and TRBJ2-1; maybe TRBD1 (6 bases). The germline V and J ends were trimmed by 3 bases and 0 bases, with 13 bases remaining between them. Germline V gene data show CDR1 as SGHRS and CDR2 as YFSETQ. The CDR3 spans 16 residues. CDR3 protein: CASSSDGQSSYNEQFF. As DNA, the CDR3 is TGCGCCAGCAGCTCCGATGGACAGAGCTCCTACAATGAGCAGTTCTTC.

The rearrangement uses TRBV30 and TRBJ2-7, with 10 nucleotides matching TRBD1. J lost 3 bases, V lost 3 bases, and 5 bases had no gene match. The V gene's germline CDR1 is GTSNPN and CDR2 SVGIG (reference sequence). This CDR3 contains 14 residues. The DNA for the CDR3 is TGTGCCTGGAGGGACCGGGACAGGGGCTACGAGCAGTACTTC. Protein: CAWRDRDRGYEQYF.

As regards this clone: Other DNA variants within this sample encode the same CDR3. This rearrangement joins TRBV5-1 to TRBJ2-3; D gene uncertain. CDR3 length: 15 amino acids. Trimming took 0 bases from V and 1 from J, leaving 9 bases between them. Germline-derived CDR1 and CDR2 are SGHRS and YFSETQ. The chain's CDR3 is CASSLVSTGTDTQYF. In nucleotides, the CDR3 is TGCGCCAGCAGCTTGGTCAGCACTGGCACAGATACGCAGTATTTT.

Of note for this clone: The sample holds other DNA sequences that translate to the same CDR3. The gene calls are TRBV6-5 and TRBJ1-2; D gene uncertain. Trimming stripped 2 bases from V and 7 bases from J, with 8 bases between. This CDR3 has 12 residues. Germline-derived CDR1 and CDR2 are MNHEY and SVGAGI. CDR3 region: CASSYGLGGYTF. As DNA, the CDR3 is TGTGCCAGCAGTTACGGCCTCGGTGGCTACACCTTC.

The genes are TRBV9 and TRBJ2-7; the match to TRBD1 covers 7 bases. This CDR3 spans 13 amino acids. Trimming at V came to 4 bases and at J to 6 bases, leaving 7 bases not matched to a gene. Germline CDR1 SGDLS, CDR2 YYNGEE. The CDR3 DNA reads as TGTGCCAGCAGCCTTACAGGGGCAAGCGAGCAGTACTTC. This sequence encodes CASSLTGASEQYF. Variable domain in full (rest from reference TRBV9 and TRBJ2-7): DSGVTQTPKHLITATGQRVTLRCSPRSGDLSVYWYQQSLDQGLQFLIQYYNGEERAKGNILERFSAQQFPDLHSELNLSSLELGDSALYFCASSLTGASEQYFGPGTRLTVT.

The rearrangement joins TRBV5-4 to TRBJ2-1; D could derive from TRBD1 or TRBD2 (6 bases each). The CDR3 covers 16 residues. Trimming removed 0 bases from V and 2 bases from J, with 12 bases in between. Germline assignment: CDR1 SGHNT and CDR2 YYREEE (reference sequence). CDR3 residues: CASSLGGGGTYNEQFF. The CDR3 nucleotides read TGTGCCAGCAGCTTGGGAGGGGGAGGAACCTACAATGAGCAGTTCTTC.

This chain connects TRBV19 to TRBJ1-5; no clear D. V lost 5 bases and J lost 4, with 12 bases in between. Per germline, CDR1 LNHDA and CDR2 SQIVND (reference sequence). The CDR3 has 14 residues. CDR3 DNA sequence: TGTGCCAGTAGTGGGTTGGGCAGTAATCAGCCCCAGCATTTT. Protein sequence: CASSGLGSNQPQHF.

Here the CDR3 reads CASSLYGGSSYNEQFF. For the CDR3, the DNA is TGCGCCAGCAGCTTGTACGGCGGGAGCTCCTACAATGAGCAGTTCTTC. The V and J genes are TRBV5-1 and TRBJ2-1; TRBD2 matches at 7 bases. Trimming at V came to 1 base and at J to 0 bases, leaving 4 bases not matched to a gene. The CDR3 is made up of 16 amino acids. From germline, CDR1 is SGHRS and CDR2 YFSETQ.

The chain carries TRBV19 and TRBJ2-7; 7 bases map to TRBD2. J gave up 4 bases and V 7 bases, and 13 bases lay outside the gene matches. The V gene's germline CDR1 is LNHDA and CDR2 SQIVND (reference sequence). The CDR3 covers 15 residues. The CDR3 is CASKSSGSGLYEQYF. The CDR3 bases are TGTGCCAGTAAGTCTAGCGGTTCCGGGTTGTACGAGCAGTACTTC.

The chain uses TRBV7-2 and TRBJ2-7; D is perhaps TRBD2 (6 bases). The germline V and J ends were trimmed by 5 bases and 4 bases, with 15 bases remaining between them. Per germline, CDR1 SGHTA and CDR2 FQGNSA. This CDR3 region has 14 residues. CDR3 nucleotides: TGTGCCAGCAGCCTGGGACTTATTCCGTACGAGCAGTACTTC. It specifies CASSLGLIPYEQYF. Complete variable domain (other parts from reference TRBV7-2 and TRBJ2-7): GAGVSQSPSNKVTEKGKDVELRCDPISGHTALYWYRQSLGQGLEFLIYFQGNSAPDKSGLPSDRFSAERTGGSVSTLTIQRTQQEDSAVYLCASSLGLIPYEQYFGPGTRLTVT.

This clone was seen only a few times. The chain is built from TRBV5-6 and TRBJ1-5; no firm D call. This CDR3 contains 16 residues. Germline V gene sequence: CDR1 SGHDT, CDR2 YYEEEE. V shed 4 bases and J shed 8 bases, with 22 bases lying between them. DNA of the CDR3: TGTGCCAGCAGCAACACCGGGATAATGGGTGGGAAGCCCCAGCATTTT. Amino acids: CASSNTGIMGGKPQHF.

The V gene is TRBV18, the J gene TRBJ2-5, with unresolved D. Germline V gene sequence: CDR1 KGHSH, CDR2 LQKENI. V was shortened by 2 bases and J by 2 bases, with 6 bases between the two germline ends. The CDR3 covers 13 residues. CDR3 sequence reads: CASSPKVQETQYF. In DNA, the CDR3 is TGTGCCAGCTCACCAAAGGTACAAGAGACCCAGTACTTC.

The chain has TRBV29-1 and TRBJ2-6; D uncertain. V lost 3 bases, J lost 0 bases, and 3 bases lay in between. The CDR3 is 13 residues long. Germline V gives CDR1 SQVTM, CDR2 ANQGSEA. CDR3: CSVEASGANVLTF. The CDR3 nucleotides are TGCAGCGTTGAGGCCTCTGGGGCCAACGTCCTGACTTTC.